The clone carrying this T cell receptor (beta chain) was counted at least ten times. What it binds is not known. This entry is derived from a study of early T cells in non-severe SARS-CoV-2 infection. The overall study: Unsorted whole-blood RNA was sequenced in bulk, leaving chains unpaired.

Points from the study as a whole: VDJdb-based annotation leaned toward anti-spike CD8 responses and missed private and CD4 specificities.

The CDR3 is 16 residues long. The germline gives CDR1 SGHNT, CDR2 YYREEE (reference sequence). The V end lost 4 bases, the J end lost 6 bases, and 22 bases lay between the germline ends. Individually, cDNA molecules had unique molecular identifiers attached to them. TCRdb analysed the 5' RACE reads with MiXCR anew, one entry per CDR3 protein. This table has more than 90,000 distinct CDR3 sequences, about 12% appearing once. V gene TRBV5-4 combines with J gene TRBJ1-2, with D uncertain. This clonotype originated in an adult who was a healthcare worker with PCR-confirmed SARS-CoV-2 infection or an uninfected control (not recorded which). Specimen: whole blood. The CDR3 nucleotides are TGTGCCAGCAGCCCCCCTACTGACGAAAGCGGTGATGGCTACACCTTC. It yields the protein CASSPPTDESGDGYTF.